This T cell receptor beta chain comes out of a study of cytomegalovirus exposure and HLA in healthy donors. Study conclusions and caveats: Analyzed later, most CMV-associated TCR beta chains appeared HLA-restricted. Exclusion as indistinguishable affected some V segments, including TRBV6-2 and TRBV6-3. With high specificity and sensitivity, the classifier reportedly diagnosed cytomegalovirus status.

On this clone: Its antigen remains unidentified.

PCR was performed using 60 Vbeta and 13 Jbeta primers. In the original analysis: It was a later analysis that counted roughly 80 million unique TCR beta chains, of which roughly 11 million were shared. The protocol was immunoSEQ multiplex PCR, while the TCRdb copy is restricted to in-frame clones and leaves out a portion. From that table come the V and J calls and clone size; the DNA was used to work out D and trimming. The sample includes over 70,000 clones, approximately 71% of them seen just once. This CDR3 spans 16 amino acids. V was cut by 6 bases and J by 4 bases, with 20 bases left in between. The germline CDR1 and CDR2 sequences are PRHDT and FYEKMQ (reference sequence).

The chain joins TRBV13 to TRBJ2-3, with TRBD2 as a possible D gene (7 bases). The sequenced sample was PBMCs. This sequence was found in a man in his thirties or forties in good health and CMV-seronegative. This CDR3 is CASRIQGGIASDTQYF. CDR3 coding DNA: TGTGCCAGCAGGATACAGGGAGGGATCGCCTCAGATACGCAGTATTTT.